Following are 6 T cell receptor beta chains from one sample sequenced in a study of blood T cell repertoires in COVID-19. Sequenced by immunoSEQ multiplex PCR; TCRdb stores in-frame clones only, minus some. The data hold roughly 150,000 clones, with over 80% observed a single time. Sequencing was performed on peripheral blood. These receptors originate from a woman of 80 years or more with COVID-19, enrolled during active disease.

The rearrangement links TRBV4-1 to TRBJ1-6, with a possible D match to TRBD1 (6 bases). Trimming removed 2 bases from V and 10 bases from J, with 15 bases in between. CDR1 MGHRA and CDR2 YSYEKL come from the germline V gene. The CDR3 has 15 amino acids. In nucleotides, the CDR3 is TGCGCCAGCAGCCAATACAAGTATCAGGGGTCACCCCTCCACTTT. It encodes CASSQYKYQGSPLHF.

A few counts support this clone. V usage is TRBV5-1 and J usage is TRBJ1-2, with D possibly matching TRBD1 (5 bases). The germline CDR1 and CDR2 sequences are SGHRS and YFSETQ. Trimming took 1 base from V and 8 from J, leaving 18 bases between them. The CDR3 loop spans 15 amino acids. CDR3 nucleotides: TGCGCCAGCAGCTTGACAGGACCCCCGCTGGGGGGCTACACCTTC. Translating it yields CASSLTGPPLGGYTF.

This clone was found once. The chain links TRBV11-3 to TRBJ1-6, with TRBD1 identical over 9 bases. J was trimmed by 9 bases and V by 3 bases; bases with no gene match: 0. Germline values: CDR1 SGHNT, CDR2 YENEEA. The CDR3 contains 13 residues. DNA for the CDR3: TGTGCCAGCAGCTTGGACAGGGGTTCACCCCTCCACTTT. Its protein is CASSLDRGSPLHF.

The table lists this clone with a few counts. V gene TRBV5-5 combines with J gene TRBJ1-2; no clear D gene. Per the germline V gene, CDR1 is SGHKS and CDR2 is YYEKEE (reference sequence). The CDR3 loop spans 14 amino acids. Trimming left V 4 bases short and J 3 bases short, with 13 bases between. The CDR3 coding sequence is TGTGCCAGCAGCCCCGGGGTCAACTACTATGGCTACACCTTC. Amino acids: CASSPGVNYYGYTF.

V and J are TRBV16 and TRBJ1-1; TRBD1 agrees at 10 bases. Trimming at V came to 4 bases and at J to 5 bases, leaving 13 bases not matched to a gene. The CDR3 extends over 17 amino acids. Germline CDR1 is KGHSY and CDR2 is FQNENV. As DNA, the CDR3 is TGTGCCAGCAGCCGGGGGACAGGGGTAGGGGCAGGGACTGAAGCTTTCTTT. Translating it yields CASSRGTGVGAGTEAFF.

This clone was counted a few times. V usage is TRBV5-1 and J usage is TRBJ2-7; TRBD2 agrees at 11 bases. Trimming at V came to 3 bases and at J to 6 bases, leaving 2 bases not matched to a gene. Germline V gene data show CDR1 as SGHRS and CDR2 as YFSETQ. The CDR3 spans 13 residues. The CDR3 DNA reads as TGCGCCAGCAGCTACGGGACTAGCGGCGAGCAGTACTTC. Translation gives CASSYGTSGEQYF.